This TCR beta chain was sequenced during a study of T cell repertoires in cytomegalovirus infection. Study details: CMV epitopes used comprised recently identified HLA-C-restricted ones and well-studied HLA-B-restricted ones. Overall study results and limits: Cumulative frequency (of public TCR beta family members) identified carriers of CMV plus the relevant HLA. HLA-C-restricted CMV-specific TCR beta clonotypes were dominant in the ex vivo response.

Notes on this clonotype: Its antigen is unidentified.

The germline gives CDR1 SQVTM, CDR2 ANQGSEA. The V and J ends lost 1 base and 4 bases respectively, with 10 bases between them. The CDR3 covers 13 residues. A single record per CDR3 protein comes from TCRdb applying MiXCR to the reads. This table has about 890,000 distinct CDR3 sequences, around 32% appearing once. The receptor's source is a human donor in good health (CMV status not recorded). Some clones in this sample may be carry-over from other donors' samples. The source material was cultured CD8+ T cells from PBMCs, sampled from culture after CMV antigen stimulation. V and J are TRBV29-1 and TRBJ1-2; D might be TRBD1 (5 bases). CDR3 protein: CSVEGGEAYGYTF. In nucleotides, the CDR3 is TGCAGCGTTGAAGGAGGGGAAGCCTATGGCTACACCTTC.